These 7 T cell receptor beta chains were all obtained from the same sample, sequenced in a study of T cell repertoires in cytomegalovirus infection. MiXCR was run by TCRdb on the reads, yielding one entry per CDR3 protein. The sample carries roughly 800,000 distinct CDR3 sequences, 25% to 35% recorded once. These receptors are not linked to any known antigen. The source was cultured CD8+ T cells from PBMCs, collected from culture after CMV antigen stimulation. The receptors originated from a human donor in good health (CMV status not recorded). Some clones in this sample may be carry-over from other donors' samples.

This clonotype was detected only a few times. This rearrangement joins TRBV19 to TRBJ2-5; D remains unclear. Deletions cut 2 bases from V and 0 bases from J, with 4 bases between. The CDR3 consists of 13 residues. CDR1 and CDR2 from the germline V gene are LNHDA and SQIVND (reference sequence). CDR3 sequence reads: CASSIMDQETQYF. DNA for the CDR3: TGTGCCAGTAGTATAATGGACCAAGAGACCCAGTACTTC.

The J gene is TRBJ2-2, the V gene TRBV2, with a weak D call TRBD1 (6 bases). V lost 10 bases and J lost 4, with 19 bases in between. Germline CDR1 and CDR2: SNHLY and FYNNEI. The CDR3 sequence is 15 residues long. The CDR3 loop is CAIQGLTPGTGELFF. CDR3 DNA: TGTGCCATACAGGGTCTCACCCCGGGCACCGGGGAGCTGTTTTTT.

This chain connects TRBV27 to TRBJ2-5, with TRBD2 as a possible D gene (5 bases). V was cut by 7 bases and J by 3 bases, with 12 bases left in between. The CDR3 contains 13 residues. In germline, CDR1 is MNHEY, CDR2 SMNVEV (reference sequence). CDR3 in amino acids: CASNRLTEETQYF. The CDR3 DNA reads TGTGCCAGCAATCGACTAACAGAAGAGACCCAGTACTTC.

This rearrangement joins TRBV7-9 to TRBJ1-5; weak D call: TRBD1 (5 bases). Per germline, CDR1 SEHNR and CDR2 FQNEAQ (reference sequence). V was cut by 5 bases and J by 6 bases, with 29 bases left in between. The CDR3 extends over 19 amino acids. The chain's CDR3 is CASSPIQTDSRERGQPQHF. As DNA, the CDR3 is TGTGCCAGCAGCCCTATCCAGACAGACAGTAGGGAAAGGGGTCAGCCCCAGCATTTT.

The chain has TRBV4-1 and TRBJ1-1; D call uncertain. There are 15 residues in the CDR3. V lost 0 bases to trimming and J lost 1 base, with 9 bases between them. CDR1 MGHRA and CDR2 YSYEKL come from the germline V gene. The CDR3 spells CASSQDYFSNTEAFF. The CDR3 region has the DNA TGCGCCAGCAGCCAAGATTATTTCTCGAACACTGAAGCTTTCTTT.

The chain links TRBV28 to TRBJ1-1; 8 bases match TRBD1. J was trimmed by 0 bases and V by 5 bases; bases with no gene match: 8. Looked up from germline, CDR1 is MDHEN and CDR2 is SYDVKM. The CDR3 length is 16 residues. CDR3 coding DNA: TGTGCCAGCAGTCCGCGGACAGGGCTTCTGAACACTGAAGCTTTCTTT. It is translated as CASSPRTGLLNTEAFF. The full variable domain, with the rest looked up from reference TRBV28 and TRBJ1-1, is DVKVTQSSRYLVKRTGEKVFLECVQDMDHENMFWYRQDPGLGLRLIYFSYDVKMKEKGDIPEGYSVSREKKERFSLILESASTNQTSMYLCASSPRTGLLNTEAFFGQGTRLTVV.

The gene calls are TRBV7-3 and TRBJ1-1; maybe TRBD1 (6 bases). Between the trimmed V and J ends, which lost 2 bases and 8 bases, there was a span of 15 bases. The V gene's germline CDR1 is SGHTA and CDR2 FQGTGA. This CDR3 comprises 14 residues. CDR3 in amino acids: CASSLEPGALEAFF. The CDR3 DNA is TGTGCCAGCAGCTTAGAACCAGGGGCCCTGGAAGCTTTCTTT.